Here is one TCR beta chain with its context. Its specificity is unknown. The data derive from a study of cytomegalovirus exposure and HLA in healthy donors. General study points: Other equally common chains were less clonally expanded than HLA-associated TCR beta chains, a later analysis showed.

The PCR made use of 60 Vbeta and 13 Jbeta primers. Clones were sequenced by immunoSEQ multiplex PCR, and TCRdb holds only the in-frame ones, with some missing. The table shows roughly 140,000 clones, with 60% to 80% occurring only once. Sequencing input: PBMCs. This clonotype originated in a male donor in good health and CMV-seronegative.

The CDR3 coding sequence is TGTGCCAGCAGCTTACCTAGCGGGGGGGCGGTGCGCGAGACCCAGTACTTC. It codes for CASSLPSGGAVRETQYF. The chain couples TRBV7-2 to TRBJ2-5, with 12 bases that match TRBD2. This CDR3 has 17 amino acids. V shed 2 bases, J shed 5 bases, and the junction held 9 bases outside the gene matches. From germline, CDR1 is SGHTA and CDR2 FQGNSA. The complete variable domain, with remaining parts taken from reference TRBV7-2 and TRBJ2-5, reads GAGVSQSPSNKVTEKGKDVELRCDPISGHTALYWYRQSLGQGLEFLIYFQGNSAPDKSGLPSDRFSAERTGGSVSTLTIQRTQQEDSAVYLCASSLPSGGAVRETQYFGPGTRLLVL.